This T cell receptor (beta chain) was retrieved from a study of cytomegalovirus exposure and HLA in healthy donors. This clone is a singleton in its sample. No antigen is known for it. Study-wide points: A previous analysis found most TCR beta V segments productive roughly 87% or roughly 30% of the time.

The V segment lost 4 bases and the J segment 7 bases; nucleotides outside the gene matches: 17. Per the germline V gene, CDR1 is MDHEN and CDR2 is SYDVKM. This CDR3 has 18 residues. With 60 Vbeta and 13 Jbeta primers, the PCR was carried out. Method: immunoSEQ multiplex PCR; TCRdb's copy keeps in-frame clones and lacks some. The sample holds about 97,000 clones, 60% to 85% seen once. This TCR was recovered from a man between 50 and 59 years old in good health and CMV-seronegative. Sequencing was carried out using PBMCs. This rearrangement joins TRBV28 to TRBJ1-5, with TRBD1 matching 9 bases. For the CDR3, the DNA is TGTGCCAGCAGTTCCACCACCAGGGACAGGGAAGGGAGGCAGCCCCAGCATTTT. It encodes CASSSTTRDREGRQPQHF.